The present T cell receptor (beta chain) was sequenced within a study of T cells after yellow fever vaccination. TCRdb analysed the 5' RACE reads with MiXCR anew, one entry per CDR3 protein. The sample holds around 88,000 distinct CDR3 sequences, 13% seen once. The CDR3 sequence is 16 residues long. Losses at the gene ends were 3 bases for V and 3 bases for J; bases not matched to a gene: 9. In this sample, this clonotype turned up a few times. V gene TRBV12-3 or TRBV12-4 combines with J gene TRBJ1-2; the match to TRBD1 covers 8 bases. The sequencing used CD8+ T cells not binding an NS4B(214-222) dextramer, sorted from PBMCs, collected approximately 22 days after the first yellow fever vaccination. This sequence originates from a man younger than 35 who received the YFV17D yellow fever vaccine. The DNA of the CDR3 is TGTGCCAGCAGTTTGGCATTAACAGGGGGGCACTATGGCTACACCTTC. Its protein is CASSLALTGGHYGYTF.